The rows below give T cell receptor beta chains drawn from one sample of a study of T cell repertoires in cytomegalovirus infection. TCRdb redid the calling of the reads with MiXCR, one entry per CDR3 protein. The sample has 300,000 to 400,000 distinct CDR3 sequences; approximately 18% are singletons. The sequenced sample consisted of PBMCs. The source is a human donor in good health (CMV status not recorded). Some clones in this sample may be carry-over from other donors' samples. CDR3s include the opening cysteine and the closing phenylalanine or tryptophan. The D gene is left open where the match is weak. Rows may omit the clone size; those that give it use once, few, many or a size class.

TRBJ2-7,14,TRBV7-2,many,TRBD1,TGTGCCAGCAGCTTAAGGACAGGGACCTACGAGCAGTACTTC,CASSLRTGTYEQYF
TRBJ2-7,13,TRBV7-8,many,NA,TGTGCCAGCAGCCCTCGGGGCACCTACGAGCAGTACTTC,CASSPRGTYEQYF
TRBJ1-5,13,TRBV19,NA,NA,TGTGCCAGTAGTATAGAACGGGATCAGCCCCAGCATTTT,CASSIERDQPQHF
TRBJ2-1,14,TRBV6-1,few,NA,TGTGCCAGCAGTCCAACGGGACTTTACAATGAGCAGTTCTTC,CASSPTGLYNEQFF
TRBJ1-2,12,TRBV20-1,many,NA,TGCAGTGCAACCAGGACAGCCTATGGCTACACCTTC,CSATRTAYGYTF
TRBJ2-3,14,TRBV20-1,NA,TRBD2,TGCAGTGCTAGAGACGGGAGGGCCATAGATACGCAGTATTTT,CSARDGRAIDTQYF
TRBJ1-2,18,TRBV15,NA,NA,TGTGCCACCAGTCCCGAACCGGGACGCCGCGGTGGGGCCTATGGCTACACCTTC,CATSPEPGRRGGAYGYTF
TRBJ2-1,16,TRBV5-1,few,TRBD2,TGCGCCAGCAGCTGGGGACTAGCGGAGACGTACAATGAGCAGTTCTTC,CASSWGLAETYNEQFF
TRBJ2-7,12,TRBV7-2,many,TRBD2,TGTGCCAGCAGCTTAGAGGCGGGGGGGGTTATATTC,CASSLEAGGVIF
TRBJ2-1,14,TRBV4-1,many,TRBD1,TGCGCCAGCAGCCAAGAAGGGACAGGGAGGACGCAGTTCTTC,CASSQEGTGRTQFF
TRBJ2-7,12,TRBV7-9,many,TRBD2,TGTGCCAGCAGCTCACTAGCGTTCGAGCAGTACTTC,CASSSLAFEQYF
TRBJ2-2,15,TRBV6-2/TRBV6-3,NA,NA,TGTGCCACCCTACAGAGAGCAAAAAACACCGGGGAGCTGTTTTTT,CATLQRAKNTGELFF
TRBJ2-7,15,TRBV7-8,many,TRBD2,TGTGCCAGCACCCCGCGGGGGGGAGTCGCCTACGAGCAGTACTTC,CASTPRGGVAYEQYF
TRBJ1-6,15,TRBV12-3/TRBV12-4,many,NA,TGTGCCAGCAGTTTCACGGGGAAGAGGAATTCACCCCTCCACTTT,CASSFTGKRNSPLHF
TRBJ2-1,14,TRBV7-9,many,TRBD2,TGTGCCAGCAGCTTAACTTTGGGGGGGGGTGAGCAGTTCTTC,CASSLTLGGGEQFF
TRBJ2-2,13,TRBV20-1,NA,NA,TGCAGTGCGAGGGAGCTAAACACCGGGGAGCTGTTTTTT,CSARELNTGELFF
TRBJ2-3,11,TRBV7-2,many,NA,TGTGCCAGCAGCCCCCGGGATACGCAGTATTTT,CASSPRDTQYF